This T cell receptor (beta chain) was retrieved from a study of vaccination and CD4 T cells after COVID-19. As for the study in general: Cells were stimulated with overlapping spike peptides from SARS-CoV-2, HCoV-NL63, HCoV-OC43 and HCoV-229E.

General study points: Looking at convalescent patients, a median approximately 86% of reactive clones were present only post-vaccination.

Specified treatment: approximately 11-day PBMC culture with coronavirus spike peptide pools or control peptides (ViraFEST assay). Once peptide pools had expanded antigen-specific T cells, ViraFEST sequenced TCRs. This clonotype appeared a few times. Antigen unknown. Sequence data for DNA of cultured CD4+ T cells were generated by the Oncomine TCR Beta short-read assay. The genomic DNA was obtained from cultured CD4+ T cells by extraction with the QIAamp micro DNA kit. One entry per CDR3 protein, called by TCRdb with MiXCR from the PCR reads. Of about 14,000 distinct CDR3 sequences in the sample, approximately 44% were seen once. Input material: CD4+ T cells from blood, cultured in vitro. The receptor was derived from a human donor who had recovered from COVID-19.

CDR3 sequence reads: CASSLTAGTDTQYF. The CDR3 nucleotides are TGTGCCAGCAGCTTGACCGCAGGGACAGATACGCAGTATTTT. This chain connects TRBV7-2 to TRBJ2-3, with D maybe TRBD1 (5 bases). V gave up 3 bases and J gave up 3 bases, with 10 bases separating them. The CDR3 totals 14 residues. The germline CDR1 and CDR2 sequences are SGHTA and FQGNSA.